This T cell receptor (beta chain) was found in a study of blood T cell repertoires in COVID-19. Study summary: Acute and convalescent COVID-19 samples came from the United States, Italy and Spain. Nucleic acid was either cDNA or gDNA, and it came from T cells, B-cell-depleted T cells, or PBMCs.

Source study methods: Nucleated cell counts were estimated from reference gene primer amplification. The protocol was immunoSEQ multiplex PCR, while the TCRdb copy is restricted to in-frame clones and leaves out a portion. That table supplies the V and J calls and clone size; D and trimming were determined from the DNA. The table lists about 340,000 clones, 75% to 90% of them singletons. Trimming took off 7 bases at V and 0 bases at J, with 3 bases between the two ends. This CDR3 has 12 amino acids. The germline V gene encodes CDR1 SNHLY and CDR2 FYNNEI. V is TRBV2 and J is TRBJ1-4; D gene unclear. This sequence originates from an older woman with COVID-19, enrolled during active disease. The sample taken for sequencing was peripheral blood. CDR3 coding DNA: TGTGCCAGCATCTCAACTAATGAAAAACTGTTTTTT. Translation gives CASISTNEKLFF.